This record looks at one T cell receptor beta chain sequence and its context. What it binds is unknown. What the library attached to individual cDNA molecules were unique molecular identifiers. TCRdb called the RACE reads again in MiXCR, with one record for every CDR3 protein. The sample lists 95,000 to 150,000 distinct CDR3 sequences, 10% to 12% occurring once. Time point meaning: patch test 3, about 24 weeks after DPC sensitization. Treatment meaning: therapeutic diphenylcyclopropenone sensitization with weekly scalp DPC. The record originates from a study of human T cells and chemical hapten exposure. Study information: Small discrepancies in pooled library volume mainly accounted for the varying TCR yields per sample. Study findings and constraints: Expanded TCRs showed more large CDR3 clusters than pre-sensitization or healthy control sets. Alopecia in all donors means immunity may differ from healthy individuals.

Per the germline V gene, CDR1 is SQVTM and CDR2 is ANQGSEA. V was cut by 5 bases and J by 0 bases, with 16 bases left in between. The CDR3 has 16 amino acids. The receptor was isolated from a woman between 45 and 65 years old with alopecia areata. Some clones in this sample may be carry-over from other donors' samples. The chain links TRBV29-1 to TRBJ2-2; D perhaps matches TRBD1 (6 bases). The material was whole blood, obtained in connection with sensitization to the hapten diphenylcyclopropenone (DPC). CDR3 residues: CSVTSGEGANTGELFF. The CDR3 nucleotides read TGCAGCGTTACTTCAGGGGAAGGGGCGAACACCGGGGAGCTGTTTTTT.